Sequencing of this T cell receptor beta chain was carried out in a study of shared clonotypes between healthy human individuals. Study-level results: Larger estimated richness was generally seen in naive subsets than in memory subsets. Roughly 5% of naive CD4 clonotypes were common to a few donors. Despite large depth, rarefaction showed incomplete sorted-subset sequencing.

Study donors comprised healthy, HIV-negative adults devoid of recent acute infection or vaccination. With regard to this clone: What it binds is not known.

Clones were sequenced by immunoSEQ multiplex PCR, and TCRdb holds only the in-frame ones, with some missing. The table shows 2 million to 2.5 million clones, with 85% to 95% occurring only once. The CDR3 runs 16 residues. Trimming cost V 0 bases and J 3 bases; bases outside gene matches: 4. Germline CDR1 and CDR2: SGHRS and YFSETQ. This chain joins TRBV5-1 and TRBJ2-5; 11 bases map to TRBD1. This sequence was found in a man aged 18 to 30 in good health. Some clones in this sample may be carry-over from other donors' samples. The material sequenced was naive CD4+ T cells from PBMCs. The subset was: CD45RA+ positively selected. CDR3 in DNA: TGCGCCAGCAGCTTGGTTGGGACAGGGGGAAAAGAGACCCAGTACTTC. It translates to CASSLVGTGGKETQYF.